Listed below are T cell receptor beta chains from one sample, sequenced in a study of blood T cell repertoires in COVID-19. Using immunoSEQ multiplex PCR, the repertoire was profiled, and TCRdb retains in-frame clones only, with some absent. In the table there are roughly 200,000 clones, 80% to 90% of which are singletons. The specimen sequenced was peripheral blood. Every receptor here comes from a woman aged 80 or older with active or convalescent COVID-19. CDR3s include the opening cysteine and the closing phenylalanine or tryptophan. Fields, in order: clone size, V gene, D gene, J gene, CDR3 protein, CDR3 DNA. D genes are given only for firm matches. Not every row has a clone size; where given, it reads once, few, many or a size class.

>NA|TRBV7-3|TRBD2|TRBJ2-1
CASSLLAGAYNEQFF
TGTGCCAGCAGCTTATTGGCGGGGGCCTACAATGAGCAGTTCTTC
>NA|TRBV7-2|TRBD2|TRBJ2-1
CASSLSGRGRGEQFF
TGTGCCAGCAGCCTTAGCGGGAGGGGAAGGGGTGAGCAGTTCTTC
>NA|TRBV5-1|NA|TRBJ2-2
CASSSSRGENTGELFF
TGCGCCAGCAGCTCGTCCAGGGGAGAGAACACCGGGGAGCTGTTTTTT
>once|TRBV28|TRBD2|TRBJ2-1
CASTVGLARVSGNEQFF
TGTGCCAGCACAGTTGGACTAGCGAGGGTATCGGGGAATGAGCAGTTCTTC
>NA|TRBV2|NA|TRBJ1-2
CASSEGELSDGYTF
TGTGCCAGCAGTGAGGGTGAACTAAGTGATGGCTACACCTTC
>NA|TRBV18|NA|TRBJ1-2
CASSPRGTMGYTF
TGTGCCAGCTCACCAAGGGGTACTATGGGCTACACCTTC
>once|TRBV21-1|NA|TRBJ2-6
CASSKALQGRISSGANVLTF
TGTGCCAGCAGCAAAGCTTTACAGGGACGTATAAGCTCTGGGGCCAACGTCCTGACTTTC
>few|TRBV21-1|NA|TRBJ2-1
CASSKRGRQGAHNEQFF
TGTGCCAGCAGCAAACGAGGGAGACAGGGGGCGCATAATGAGCAGTTCTTC
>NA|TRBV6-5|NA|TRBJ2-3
CASSPRSQYTDTQYF
TGTGCCAGCAGTCCCCGGTCTCAATACACAGATACGCAGTATTTT
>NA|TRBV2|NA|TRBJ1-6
CASRPQGSYNSPLHF
TGTGCCAGCAGGCCACAGGGCTCCTATAATTCACCCCTCCACTTT
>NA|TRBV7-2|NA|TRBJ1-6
CASSSGNSPLHF
TGTGCCAGCAGCTCAGGGAATTCACCCCTCCACTTT
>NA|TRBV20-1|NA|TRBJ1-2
CSAWSGGYTF
TGCAGTGCTTGGAGCGGGGGCTACACCTTC
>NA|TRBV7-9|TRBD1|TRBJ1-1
CASSPGTWTGSEAFF
TGTGCCAGCAGCCCGGGCACCTGGACAGGGAGTGAAGCTTTCTTT
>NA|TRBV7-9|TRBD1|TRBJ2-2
CASGKPGTVLENTGELFF
TGTGCCAGCGGTAAGCCCGGGACAGTCCTCGAGAACACCGGGGAGCTGTTTTTT
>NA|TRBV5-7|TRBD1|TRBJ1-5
CASSFRQGAGVGNQPQHF
TGTGCCAGCAGTTTCCGACAGGGGGCCGGGGTGGGCAATCAGCCCCAGCATTTT
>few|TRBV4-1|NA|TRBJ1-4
CASSQDWGGVNEKLFF
TGCGCCAGCAGCCAAGATTGGGGGGGGGTTAATGAAAAACTGTTTTTT
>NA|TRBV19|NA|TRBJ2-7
CASSLRTALEQYF
TGTGCCAGTAGTCTTAGGACAGCTCTCGAGCAGTACTTC
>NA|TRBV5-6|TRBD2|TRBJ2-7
CASSLTSGSYEQYF
TGTGCCAGCAGCTTGACTAGCGGGAGTTACGAGCAGTACTTC
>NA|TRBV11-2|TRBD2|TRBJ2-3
CASSARLAQNIDTQYF
TGTGCCAGCAGCGCTAGACTAGCCCAGAACATAGATACGCAGTATTTT
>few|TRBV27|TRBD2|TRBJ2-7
CASSLAGDYEQYF
TGTGCCAGCAGTTTAGCGGGAGACTACGAGCAGTACTTC
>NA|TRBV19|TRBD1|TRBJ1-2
CASKLRDRETYGYTF
TGTGCCAGTAAACTAAGGGACAGGGAGACGTATGGCTACACCTTC
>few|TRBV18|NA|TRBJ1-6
CASSLAVTDNPLHF
TGTGCCAGCTCACTGGCGGTGACGGATAATCCCCTCCACTTT
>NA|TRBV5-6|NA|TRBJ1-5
CASSLVAGQPQHF
TGTGCCAGCAGCTTGGTGGCAGGTCAGCCCCAGCATTTT
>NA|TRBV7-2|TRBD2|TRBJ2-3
CASSRRGGITDTQYF
TGTGCCAGCAGCCGCCGGGGGGGCATAACAGATACGCAGTATTTT
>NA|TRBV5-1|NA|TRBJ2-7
CASSIVARTYEQYF
TGCGCCAGCAGTATAGTAGCGCGGACCTACGAGCAGTACTTC
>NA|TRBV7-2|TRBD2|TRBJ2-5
CASSPGGGPETQYF
TGTGCCAGCAGCCCGGGGGGGGGTCCGGAGACCCAGTACTTC
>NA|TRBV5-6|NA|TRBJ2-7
CASSLATRWKQYF
TGTGCCAGCAGCTTGGCAACTAGGTGGAAGCAGTACTTC